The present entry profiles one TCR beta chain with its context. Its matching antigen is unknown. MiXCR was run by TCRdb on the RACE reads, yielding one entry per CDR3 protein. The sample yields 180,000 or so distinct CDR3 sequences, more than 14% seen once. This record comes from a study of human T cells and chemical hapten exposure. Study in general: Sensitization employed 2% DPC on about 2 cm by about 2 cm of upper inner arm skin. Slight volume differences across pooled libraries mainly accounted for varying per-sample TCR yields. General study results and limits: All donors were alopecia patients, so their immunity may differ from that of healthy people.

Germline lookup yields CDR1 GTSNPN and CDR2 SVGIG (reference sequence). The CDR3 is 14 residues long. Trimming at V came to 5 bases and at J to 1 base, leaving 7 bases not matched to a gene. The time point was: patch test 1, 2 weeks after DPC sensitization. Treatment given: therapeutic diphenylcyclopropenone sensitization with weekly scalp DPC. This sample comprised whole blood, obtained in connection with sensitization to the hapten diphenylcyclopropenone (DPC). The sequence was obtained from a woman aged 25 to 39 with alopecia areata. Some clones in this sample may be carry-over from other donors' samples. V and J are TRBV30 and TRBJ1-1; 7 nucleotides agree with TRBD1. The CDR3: CAWDREAKNTEAFF. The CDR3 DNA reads TGTGCCTGGGACAGGGAGGCGAAGAACACTGAAGCTTTCTTT.